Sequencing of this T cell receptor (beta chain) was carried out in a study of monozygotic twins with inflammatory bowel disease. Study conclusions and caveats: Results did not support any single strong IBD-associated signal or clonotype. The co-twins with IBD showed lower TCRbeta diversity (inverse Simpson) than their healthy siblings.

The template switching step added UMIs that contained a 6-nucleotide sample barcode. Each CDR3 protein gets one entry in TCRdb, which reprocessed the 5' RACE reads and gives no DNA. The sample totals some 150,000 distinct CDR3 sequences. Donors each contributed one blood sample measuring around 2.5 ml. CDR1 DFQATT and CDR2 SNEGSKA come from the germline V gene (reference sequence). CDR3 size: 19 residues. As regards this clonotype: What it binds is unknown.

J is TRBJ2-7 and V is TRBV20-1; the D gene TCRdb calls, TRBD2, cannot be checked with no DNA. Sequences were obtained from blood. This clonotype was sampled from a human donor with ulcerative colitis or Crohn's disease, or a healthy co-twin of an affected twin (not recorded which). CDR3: CSAPSGGNSWGPYSYEQYF.